This T cell receptor (beta chain) was sequenced for a study of blood T cell repertoires in COVID-19. The CDR3 runs to 15 residues. Germline-derived CDR1 and CDR2 are MDHEN and SYDVKM. V shed 4 bases, J shed 3 bases, and the junction held 5 bases outside the gene matches. Study processing details: Estimation of nucleated cell counts relied on the amplification of reference gene primers. The data were produced by immunoSEQ multiplex PCR, yet TCRdb's version contains in-frame clones alone and is incomplete. The D gene and trimming were derived from the DNA, and the V and J assignments and clone size from that table. The repertoire consists of about 360,000 clones, with about 88% occurring once and the leading ten covering 3%.

Sequenced input: peripheral blood. V and J are TRBV28 and TRBJ2-7, with 11 bases that match TRBD2. The clonotype was recovered from a human donor in a cohort sampled during active COVID-19. CDR3 region: CASSSSGGRFYEQYF. The CDR3 DNA reads as TGTGCCAGCAGTTCTAGCGGGGGGAGATTCTACGAGCAGTACTTC.